One sample yielded the 27 T cell receptor beta chains listed below, sequenced in a study of PD-1 blockade in classical Hodgkin lymphoma. The time point here: newly diagnosed, previously untreated cHL patient sample. TCRdb's table, derived via immunoSEQ multiplex PCR, lists solely in-frame clones and lacks some. This table holds roughly 70,000 clones, over 85% found once. Sample: peripheral blood mononuclear cells (PBMCs). The receptors were sampled from a human donor with classical Hodgkin lymphoma.

The chain recombines TRBV19 with TRBJ2-3; no definite D call. Between the trimmed V and J ends, which lost 3 bases and 0 bases, there was a span of 13 bases. Germline V gene lookup returns CDR1 LNHDA and CDR2 SQIVND (reference sequence). The CDR3 extends over 16 amino acids. The CDR3 coding sequence is TGTGCCAGTAGTATTGGGCAGAAGACTAGCACAGATACGCAGTATTTT. It is translated as CASSIGQKTSTDTQYF.

The V and J genes are TRBV5-1 and TRBJ2-2, with D possibly being TRBD1 or TRBD2 (5 bases each). V was shortened by 1 base and J by 5 bases, with 18 bases between the two germline ends. The CDR3 extends over 17 amino acids. Germline V gene data show CDR1 as SGHRS and CDR2 as YFSETQ. The CDR3 here is CASSLRGEVGETGELFF. The CDR3 region has the DNA TGCGCCAGCAGCTTGAGGGGAGAGGTCGGGGAGACCGGGGAGCTGTTTTTT.

V is TRBV19 and J is TRBJ2-6, with no clear D. Trimming took off 8 bases at V and 6 bases at J, with 5 bases between the two ends. This CDR3 comprises 11 residues. Germline-derived CDR1 and CDR2 are LNHDA and SQIVND (reference sequence). The CDR3 nucleotides read TGTGCCAGTGGCCCGGCCAACGTCCTGACTTTC. Its protein is CASGPANVLTF.

The chain joins TRBV10-3 to TRBJ1-2, with unresolved D. The CDR3 extends over 16 amino acids. The V end was cut by 2 bases, the J end by 2 bases, with 15 bases between. CDR1 is ENHRY and CDR2 is SYGVKD in the germline V gene. CDR3 coding DNA: TGTGCCATCAGTGAGAAAACTGCCGGCCAGAACTATGGCTACACCTTC. This codes for CAISEKTAGQNYGYTF.

This clone was picked up one time. V gene TRBV11-2 combines with J gene TRBJ1-2; D is perhaps TRBD1 (5 bases). The CDR3 has 14 amino acids. CDR1 and CDR2 (germline): SGHAT, FQNNGV. Trimming left V 4 bases short and J 3 bases short, with 12 bases between. The CDR3 loop is CASSSFQGYYGYTF. The CDR3 nucleotides read TGTGCCAGCAGCTCCTTTCAGGGTTACTATGGCTACACCTTC.

The chain combines TRBV30 with TRBJ2-1; the D gene is possibly TRBD2 (6 bases). CDR3 length: 14 amino acids. Germline V gene lookup returns CDR1 GTSNPN and CDR2 SVGIG (reference sequence). V shed 4 bases and J shed 1 base, with 11 bases lying between them. The CDR3 DNA follows: TGTGCCTGGAAGGCCGGGGGATCCTACAATGAGCAGTTCTTC. As protein: CAWKAGGSYNEQFF.

As DNA, the CDR3 is TGTGCCAGCTCACCCGGGAAAGAGACCCAGTACTTC. It translates to CASSPGKETQYF. V gene TRBV18 combines with J gene TRBJ2-5; D possibly corresponds to TRBD2 (5 bases). The ends were cut back, 3 bases at V and 3 bases at J, with 5 bases in the middle. The germline V gene has CDR1 KGHSH and CDR2 LQKENI. The CDR3 runs 12 residues. The full variable domain, rest sourced from reference TRBV18 and TRBJ2-5, is NAGVMQNPRHLVRRRGQEARLRCSPMKGHSHVYWYRQLPEEGLKFMVYLQKENIIDESGMPKERFSAEFPKEGPSILRIQQVVRGDSAAYFCASSPGKETQYFGPGTRLLVL.

The chain combines TRBV19 with TRBJ2-5; no clear D. The CDR3 runs to 13 residues. The germline gives CDR1 LNHDA, CDR2 SQIVND (reference sequence). The V end lost 5 bases, the J end lost 2 bases, and 9 bases lay between the germline ends. CDR3 nucleotide sequence: TGTGCCAGTAGTCGGAACTCTCAAGAGACCCAGTACTTC. As protein: CASSRNSQETQYF.

There are a few counts of this clone. V gene TRBV6-1 combines with J gene TRBJ2-5, with 8 bases fitting TRBD1. The V and J ends lost 4 bases and 4 bases, in that order; junction bases with no gene match: 5. Germline V gives CDR1 MNHNS, CDR2 SASEGT. This CDR3 spans 14 amino acids. The CDR3 reads CASSAPRGRETQYF. CDR3 nucleotides: TGTGCCAGCAGTGCCCCCAGGGGGCGAGAGACCCAGTACTTC.

CDR3 region: CASRNRAAGELFF. CDR3 coding DNA: TGTGCCAGCAGAAACAGGGCGGCCGGGGAGCTGTTTTTT. The chain couples TRBV6-6 to TRBJ2-2, with a possible D match to TRBD1 (6 bases). Trimming cost V 6 bases and J 6 bases, with 11 bases left between them. The CDR3 extends over 13 amino acids. CDR1 and CDR2 (germline): MNHNY, SVGAGI (reference sequence).

This clone has just one count. J is TRBJ1-2 and V is TRBV6-5; a weak D match, TRBD1 (5 bases). The germline V and J ends were trimmed by 4 bases and 4 bases, with 10 bases remaining between them. Germline-derived CDR1 and CDR2 are MNHEY and SVGAGI. The CDR3 extends over 13 amino acids. The CDR3 DNA follows: TGTGCCAGCAGTTCCAGGGAAGGCTATGGCTACACCTTC. This translates into CASSSREGYGYTF.

The V gene is TRBV18, the J gene TRBJ2-3; D call uncertain. Trimming removed 3 bases at V and 6 bases at J, with 10 bases between. Germline values: CDR1 KGHSH, CDR2 LQKENI. This CDR3 comprises 13 residues. This CDR3 reads CASSPSIRDTQYF. The CDR3 DNA is TGTGCCAGCTCACCTTCAATAAGGGATACGCAGTATTTT.

The chain is built from TRBV4-3 and TRBJ2-3; weak D call: TRBD2 (7 bases). There are 15 residues in the CDR3. V lost 2 bases to trimming and J lost 2 bases, with 11 bases between them. Germline CDR1 LGHNA, CDR2 YSLEER. The CDR3: CASSQRGGFTDTQYF. In DNA, the CDR3 is TGCGCCAGCAGCCAAAGGGGGGGTTTCACAGATACGCAGTATTTT.

The chain employs TRBV30 and TRBJ2-6; unclear D gene. The V gene's germline CDR1 is GTSNPN and CDR2 SVGIG (reference sequence). CDR3 length: 12 residues. V dropped 4 bases and J dropped 0 bases, with 1 base sitting between them. The CDR3 protein is CAWNSGANVLTF. DNA of the CDR3: TGTGCCTGGAACTCTGGGGCCAACGTCCTGACTTTC.

CDR3 coding DNA: TGTGCCAGCAGTTTACCGGGTTACGGCTACACCTTC. It encodes CASSLPGYGYTF. The V gene is TRBV28, the J gene TRBJ1-2; unclear D gene. The CDR3 is 12 amino acids. V was cut by 2 bases and J by 8 bases, with 9 bases left in between. Germline V CDR1 and CDR2: MDHEN, SYDVKM.

This clone was recorded only once. The chain combines TRBV7-2 with TRBJ2-3, with D possibly TRBD2 on 6 matching bases. Per germline, CDR1 SGHTA and CDR2 FQGNSA. Trimming removed 1 base at V and 1 base at J, with 9 bases between. CDR3 size: 15 residues. The chain's CDR3 is CASSLVAGRTDTQYF. CDR3 sequence (DNA): TGTGCCAGCAGCTTAGTTGCGGGACGCACAGATACGCAGTATTTT. Combining the CDR3 with reference TRBV7-2 and TRBJ2-3 gives the whole variable domain GAGVSQSPSNKVTEKGKDVELRCDPISGHTALYWYRQSLGQGLEFLIYFQGNSAPDKSGLPSDRFSAERTGGSVSTLTIQRTQQEDSAVYLCASSLVAGRTDTQYFGPGTRLTVL.

The DNA for the CDR3 is TGTGCCAGCAGTTACTCGGCTAAGTCAGATACGCAGTATTTT. This gives the protein CASSYSAKSDTQYF. This sequence joins TRBV6-6 and TRBJ2-3; no reliable D call. CDR1 is MNHNY, CDR2 SVGAGI, per germline (reference sequence). CDR3 size: 14 residues. The V and J ends lost 0 bases and 4 bases respectively, with 8 bases between them.

This clone has only a few counts. The rearrangement joins TRBV9 to TRBJ1-1, with a possible D match to TRBD1 (6 bases). This CDR3 comprises 15 residues. Germline CDR1 SGDLS, CDR2 YYNGEE. Trimming stripped 0 bases from V and 4 bases from J, with 13 bases between. In nucleotides, the CDR3 is TGTGCCAGCAGCGTAGTCTCAGGACAGCTCACTGAAGCTTTCTTT. It is translated as CASSVVSGQLTEAFF.

The genes are TRBV5-1 and TRBJ1-4, with 12 nucleotides matching TRBD1. The CDR3 contains 15 residues. Germline V gene data show CDR1 as SGHRS and CDR2 as YFSETQ. Trimming took 2 bases from V and 8 from J; bases not matched to a gene: 4. The CDR3 DNA follows: TGCGCCAGCAGCTTTTCCGGGACAGGGGGCGAAAAACTGTTTTTT. It yields the protein CASSFSGTGGEKLFF.

This sequence joins TRBV27 and TRBJ2-2; 8 bases fit TRBD1. Germline-derived CDR1 and CDR2 are MNHEY and SMNVEV (reference sequence). The CDR3 is made up of 16 amino acids. Trimming removed 3 bases from V and 5 bases from J; junction bases left unmatched: 8. Here the CDR3 reads CASSFPGQGRTGELFF. The CDR3 DNA sequence: TGTGCCAGCAGTTTCCCTGGACAGGGTCGGACCGGGGAGCTGTTTTTT.

The chain carries TRBV28 and TRBJ2-7; perhaps TRBD2 as D (5 bases). Per the germline V gene, CDR1 is MDHEN and CDR2 is SYDVKM. The CDR3 extends over 12 amino acids. With 6 bases removed from V and 6 bases from J, the gap between germline ends came to 12 bases. CDR3 DNA: TGTGCCAGCAGCCCCCACCGGGGCGAGCAGTACTTC. This gives the protein CASSPHRGEQYF.

V is TRBV5-1 and J is TRBJ2-2; TRBD2 aligns across 8 bases. Germline CDR1 and CDR2: SGHRS and YFSETQ. Unmatched junction bases numbered 6, after V lost 3 bases and J lost 2 bases. This CDR3 is 16 amino acids long. In DNA, the CDR3 is TGCGCCAGCAGCTCTGGGGCGGGAGGAAACACCGGGGAGCTGTTTTTT. Translation gives CASSSGAGGNTGELFF.

V and J are TRBV30 and TRBJ1-1, with a tentative D call TRBD1 (5 bases). The CDR3 consists of 14 residues. The germline V and J ends were trimmed by 3 bases and 4 bases, with 15 bases remaining between them. Germline-derived CDR1 and CDR2 are GTSNPN and SVGIG (reference sequence). The CDR3: CAWSYLGGATEAFF. CDR3 bases: TGTGCCTGGAGCTATTTGGGGGGTGCCACTGAAGCTTTCTTT.

The rearrangement links TRBV7-2 to TRBJ2-4, with 11 bases matching TRBD2. This CDR3 has 19 residues. V lost 5 bases and J lost 0; bases outside the gene matches: 12. The germline V gene has CDR1 SGHTA and CDR2 FQGNSA. CDR3 in amino acids: CASSRITSGGGPAKNIQYF. The CDR3 nucleotides are TGTGCCAGCAGCCGCATCACTAGCGGGGGAGGTCCAGCCAAAAACATTCAGTACTTC. Filled out from reference TRBV7-2 and TRBJ2-4, the complete variable domain reads GAGVSQSPSNKVTEKGKDVELRCDPISGHTALYWYRQSLGQGLEFLIYFQGNSAPDKSGLPSDRFSAERTGGSVSTLTIQRTQQEDSAVYLCASSRITSGGGPAKNIQYFGAGTRLSVL.

The chain employs TRBV5-1 and TRBJ1-2, with no clear D. CDR1 and CDR2 (germline): SGHRS, YFSETQ. The CDR3 totals 13 residues. Trimming left V 4 bases short and J 2 bases short, with 9 bases between. CDR3 residues: CASSMDSNYGYTF. DNA for the CDR3: TGCGCCAGCAGCATGGACTCGAACTATGGCTACACCTTC.

The chain has TRBV19 and TRBJ1-1; D ambiguous. CDR3 length equals 14 residues. Trimming left V 6 bases short and J 1 base short, with 12 bases between. CDR1 and CDR2 (germline): LNHDA, SQIVND (reference sequence). The CDR3 region has the DNA TGTGCCAGTAGCCAGGATCGGCCGAACACTGAAGCTTTCTTT. This gives the protein CASSQDRPNTEAFF.

This sequence joins TRBV18 and TRBJ2-5; D remains ambiguous. The CDR3 consists of 14 residues. The V gene's germline CDR1 is KGHSH and CDR2 LQKENI. Trimming shortened V by 1 base and J by 1 base, and 7 bases separated the two germline ends. The CDR3 reads CASSPLSSQETQYF. In DNA, the CDR3 is TGTGCCAGCTCACCACTGTCTAGCCAAGAGACCCAGTACTTC. The whole variable domain, remainder taken from reference TRBV18 and TRBJ2-5, is NAGVMQNPRHLVRRRGQEARLRCSPMKGHSHVYWYRQLPEEGLKFMVYLQKENIIDESGMPKERFSAEFPKEGPSILRIQQVVRGDSAAYFCASSPLSSQETQYFGPGTRLLVL.